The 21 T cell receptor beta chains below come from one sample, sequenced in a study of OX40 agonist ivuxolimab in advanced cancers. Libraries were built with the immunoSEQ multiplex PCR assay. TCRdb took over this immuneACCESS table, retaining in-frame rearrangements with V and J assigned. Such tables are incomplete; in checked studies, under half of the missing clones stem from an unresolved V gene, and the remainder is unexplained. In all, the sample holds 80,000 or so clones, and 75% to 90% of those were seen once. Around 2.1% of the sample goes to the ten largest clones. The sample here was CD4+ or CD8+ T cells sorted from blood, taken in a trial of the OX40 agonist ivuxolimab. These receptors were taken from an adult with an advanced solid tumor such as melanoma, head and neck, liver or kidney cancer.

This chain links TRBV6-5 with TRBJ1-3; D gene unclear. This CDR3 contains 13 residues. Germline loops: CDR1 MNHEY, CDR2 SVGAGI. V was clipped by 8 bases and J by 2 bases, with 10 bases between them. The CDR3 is CASGVDAGNTIYF. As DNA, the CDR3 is TGTGCCAGCGGGGTGGACGCTGGAAACACCATATATTTT.

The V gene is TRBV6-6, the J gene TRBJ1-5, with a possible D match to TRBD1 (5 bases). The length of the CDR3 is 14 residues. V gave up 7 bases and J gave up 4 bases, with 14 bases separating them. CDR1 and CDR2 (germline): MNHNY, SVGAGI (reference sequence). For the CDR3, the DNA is TGTGCCAGCAACACCGGGACGGAGAATCAGCCCCAGCATTTT. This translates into CASNTGTENQPQHF.

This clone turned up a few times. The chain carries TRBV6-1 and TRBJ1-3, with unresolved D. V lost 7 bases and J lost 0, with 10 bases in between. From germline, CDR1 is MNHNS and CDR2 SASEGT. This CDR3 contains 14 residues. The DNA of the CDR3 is TGTGCCAGCAAACCCGTTAACTCTGGAAACACCATATATTTT. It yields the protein CASKPVNSGNTIYF.

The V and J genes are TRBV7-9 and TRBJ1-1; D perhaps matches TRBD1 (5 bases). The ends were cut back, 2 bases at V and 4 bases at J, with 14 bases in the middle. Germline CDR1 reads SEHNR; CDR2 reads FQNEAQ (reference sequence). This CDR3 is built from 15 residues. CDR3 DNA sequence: TGTGCCAGCAGCTTATCGGGGGGGTTTGGCACTGAAGCTTTCTTT. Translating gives CASSLSGGFGTEAFF.

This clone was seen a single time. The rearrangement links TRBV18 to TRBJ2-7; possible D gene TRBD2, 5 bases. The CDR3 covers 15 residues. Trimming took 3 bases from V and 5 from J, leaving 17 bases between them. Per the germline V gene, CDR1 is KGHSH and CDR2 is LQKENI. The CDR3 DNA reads TGTGCCAGCTCACCCTCGGGCCTTAGCGACAACGAGCAGTACTTC. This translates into CASSPSGLSDNEQYF.

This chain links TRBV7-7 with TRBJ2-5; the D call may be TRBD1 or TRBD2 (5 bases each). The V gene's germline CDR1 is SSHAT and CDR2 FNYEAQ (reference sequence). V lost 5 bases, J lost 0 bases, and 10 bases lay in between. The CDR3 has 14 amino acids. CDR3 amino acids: CASSGGAYQETQYF. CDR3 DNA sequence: TGTGCCAGCAGCGGGGGAGCGTACCAAGAGACCCAGTACTTC.

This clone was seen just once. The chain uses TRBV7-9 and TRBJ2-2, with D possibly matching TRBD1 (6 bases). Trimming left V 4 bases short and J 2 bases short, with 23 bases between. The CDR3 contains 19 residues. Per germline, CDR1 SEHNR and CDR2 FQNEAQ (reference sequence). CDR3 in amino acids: CASSSYYRQAPSNTGELFF. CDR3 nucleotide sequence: TGTGCCAGCAGCTCCTACTACCGACAGGCCCCCTCTAACACCGGGGAGCTGTTTTTT. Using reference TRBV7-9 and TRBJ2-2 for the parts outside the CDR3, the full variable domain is DTGVSQNPRHKITKRGQNVTFRCDPISEHNRLYWYRQTLGQGPEFLTYFQNEAQLEKSRLLSDRFSAERPKGSFSTLEIQRTEQGDSAMYLCASSSYYRQAPSNTGELFFGEGSRLTVL.

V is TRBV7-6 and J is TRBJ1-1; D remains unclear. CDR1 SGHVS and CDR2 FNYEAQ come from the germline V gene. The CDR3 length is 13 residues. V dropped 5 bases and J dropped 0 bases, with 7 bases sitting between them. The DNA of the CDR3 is TGTGCCAGCAGCCTGACGGTGAACACTGAAGCTTTCTTT. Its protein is CASSLTVNTEAFF.

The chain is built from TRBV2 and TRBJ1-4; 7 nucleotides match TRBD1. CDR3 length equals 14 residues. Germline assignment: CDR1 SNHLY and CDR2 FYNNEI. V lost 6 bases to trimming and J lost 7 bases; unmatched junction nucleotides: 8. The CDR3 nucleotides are TGTGCCAGCAGAGGGGGGACAGACAGTGAAAAACTGTTTTTT. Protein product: CASRGGTDSEKLFF.

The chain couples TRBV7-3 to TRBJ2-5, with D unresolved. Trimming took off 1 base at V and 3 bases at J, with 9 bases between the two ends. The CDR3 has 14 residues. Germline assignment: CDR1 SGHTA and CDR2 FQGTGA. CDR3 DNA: TGTGCCAGCAGCTTAATGGCCACCAAAGAGACCCAGTACTTC. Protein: CASSLMATKETQYF.

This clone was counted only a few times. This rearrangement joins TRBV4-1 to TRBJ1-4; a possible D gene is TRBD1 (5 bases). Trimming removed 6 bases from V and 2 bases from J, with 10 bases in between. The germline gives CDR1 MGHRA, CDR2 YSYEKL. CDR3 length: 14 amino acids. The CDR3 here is CASRHRGTNEKLFF. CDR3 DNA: TGCGCCAGCAGGCATCGGGGCACTAATGAAAAACTGTTTTTT.

The chain's CDR3 is CASSRSGSSYEQYF. DNA of the CDR3: TGTGCCAGCAGTAGATCTGGAAGCTCCTACGAGCAGTACTTC. The chain joins TRBV25-1 to TRBJ2-7, with D uncertain. Germline V gives CDR1 MGHDK, CDR2 SYGVNS. V lost 5 bases and J lost 0, with 11 bases in between. This CDR3 has 14 amino acids.

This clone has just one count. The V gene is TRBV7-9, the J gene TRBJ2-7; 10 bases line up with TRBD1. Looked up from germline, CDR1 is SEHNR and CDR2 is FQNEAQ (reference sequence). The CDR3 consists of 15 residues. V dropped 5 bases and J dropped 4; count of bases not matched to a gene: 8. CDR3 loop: CASSDSGQGKYEQYF. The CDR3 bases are TGTGCCAGCAGCGATTCGGGACAGGGGAAATACGAGCAGTACTTC.

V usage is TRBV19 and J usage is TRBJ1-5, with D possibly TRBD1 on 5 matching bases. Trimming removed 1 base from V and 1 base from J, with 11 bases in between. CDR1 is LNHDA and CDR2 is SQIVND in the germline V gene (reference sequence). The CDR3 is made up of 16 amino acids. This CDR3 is CASSIGGFWSNQPQHF. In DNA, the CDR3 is TGTGCCAGTAGTATAGGGGGCTTTTGGAGCAATCAGCCCCAGCATTTT.

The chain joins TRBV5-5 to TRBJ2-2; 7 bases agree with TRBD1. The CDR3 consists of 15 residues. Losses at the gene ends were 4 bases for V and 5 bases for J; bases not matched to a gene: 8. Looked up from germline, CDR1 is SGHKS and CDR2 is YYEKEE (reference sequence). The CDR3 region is CASSITGDRTGELFF. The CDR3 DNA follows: TGTGCCAGCAGCATAACAGGGGATCGGACCGGGGAGCTGTTTTTT.

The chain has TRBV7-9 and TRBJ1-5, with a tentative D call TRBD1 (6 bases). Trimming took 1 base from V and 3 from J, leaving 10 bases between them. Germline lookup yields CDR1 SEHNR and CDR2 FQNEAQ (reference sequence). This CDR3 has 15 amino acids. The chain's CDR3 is CASSLVGDNNQPQHF. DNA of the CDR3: TGTGCCAGCAGCTTAGTAGGGGACAACAATCAGCCCCAGCATTTT.

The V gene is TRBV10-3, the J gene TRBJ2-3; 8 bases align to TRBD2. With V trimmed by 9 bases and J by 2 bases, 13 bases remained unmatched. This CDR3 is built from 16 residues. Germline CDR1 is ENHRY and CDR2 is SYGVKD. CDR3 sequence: CAITPSGSGITDTQYF. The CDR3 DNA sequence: TGTGCCATAACACCTTCTGGTAGCGGGATCACAGATACGCAGTATTTT.

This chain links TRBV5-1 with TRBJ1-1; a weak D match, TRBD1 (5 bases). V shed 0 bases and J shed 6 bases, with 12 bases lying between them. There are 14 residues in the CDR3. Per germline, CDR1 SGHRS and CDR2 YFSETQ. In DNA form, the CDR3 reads TGCGCCAGCAGCTTGGCCGGGGGGAGCGCTGAAGCTTTCTTT. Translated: CASSLAGGSAEAFF.

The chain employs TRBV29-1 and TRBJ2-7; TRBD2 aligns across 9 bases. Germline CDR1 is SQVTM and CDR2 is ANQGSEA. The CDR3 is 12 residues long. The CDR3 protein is CIGSGRRGEQYF. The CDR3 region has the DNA TGCATTGGTAGCGGGAGAAGGGGCGAGCAGTACTTC.

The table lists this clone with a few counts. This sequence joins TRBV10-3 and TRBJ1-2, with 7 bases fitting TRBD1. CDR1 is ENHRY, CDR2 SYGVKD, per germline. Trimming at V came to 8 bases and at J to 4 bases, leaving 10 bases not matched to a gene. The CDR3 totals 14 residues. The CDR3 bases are TGTGCCATCGGGGGGGACAGATGGAGCTATGGCTACACCTTC. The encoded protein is CAIGGDRWSYGYTF.

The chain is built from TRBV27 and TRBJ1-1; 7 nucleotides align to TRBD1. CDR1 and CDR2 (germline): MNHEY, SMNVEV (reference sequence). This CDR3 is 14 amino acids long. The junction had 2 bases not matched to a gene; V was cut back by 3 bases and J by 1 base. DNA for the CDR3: TGTGCCAGCAGTTTCCGACAGGGGAACACTGAAGCTTTCTTT. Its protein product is CASSFRQGNTEAFF.